A selection of T cell receptor beta chains follows, all from one sample in a study of Tregs in tolerant kidney transplant recipients. Repertoires were generated with immunoSEQ multiplex PCR, while TCRdb's copy carries only in-frame clones and drops some. Of 60,000 or so clones listed, 80% to 90% were seen once; the top ten hold around 5.5%. Sequenced: CD4+ T cells from blood. These receptors all stem from a human donor in good health. The CDR3 runs from the conserved cysteine through the conserved F or W.

cdr3_aa	v_call	j_call
CASSLQGGNSPLHF	TRBV6-1	TRBJ1-6
CASSYLQDPNYGYTF	TRBV7-3	TRBJ1-2
CASSQALTGTGELFF	TRBV7-9	TRBJ2-2
CASSLKDSRQTGELFF	TRBV5-1	TRBJ2-2
CASSPPGQGEETQYF	TRBV7-2	TRBJ2-5
CSGGSDRYEFF	TRBV29-1	TRBJ2-1
CASSLQADTQYF	TRBV4-2	TRBJ2-3
CASRPTDFYGYTF	TRBV6-6	TRBJ1-2
CASSEGHYSYEQYF	TRBV25-1	TRBJ2-7
CASSLGFANNEQFF	TRBV7-2	TRBJ2-1
CASSQEALLRANYGYTF	TRBV5-4	TRBJ1-2
CASSQDILMNTEAFF	TRBV4-1	TRBJ1-1
CASSFVQGFGETQYF	TRBV7-2	TRBJ2-5